The following is a T cell receptor beta chain sequence with its context. A few counts support this clone. It has no known antigen specificity. No clone much larger than this one lies a single base away; base qualities are absent. The data stem from a study of beta chain features in type 1 diabetes (dated by TCRdb to about 2018). Regarding the complete study: Mean age, gender distribution, total cell number and subset yield did not differ between patients and healthy donors. Across all samples, 90 million to 130 million sorted cells were examined, and cell number per subset correlated strongly with RNA yield. Regulatory and stem cell-like memory subsets were isolated from only 8 patients and roughly 8 healthy donors, whereas naive and central memory subsets came from all 30 or so donors. In the study, recently diagnosed type 1 diabetes patients and matched healthy donors were compared on the TCRB repertoires of their sorted circulating CD4+ T cell subsets.

Beyond this particular receptor, the publication reports: In all four CD4+ subsets, TCRB CDR3 length was moderately but significantly shorter in type 1 diabetes patients. Naive, central memory and regulatory TCRB repertoires appeared to be more similar among patients than among healthy donors. Because the HLA sub-analyses included only small numbers of individuals, any influence of HLA type on TCRB rearrangement was left unresolved. Shorter templates might be favored by PCR, yet because patient and control samples were amplified and corrected together, any such skew would affect both groups equally. At VDJ recombination sites, patients with type 1 diabetes made fewer insertions and deleted more nucleotides, a pattern implying thymic rearrangement abnormalities. Because cDNA was sequenced instead of genomic DNA, activated cells with high expression could be over-represented, although the groups did not differ in activation or CD3 levels.

V ends up 7 bases short and J 7 bases short, with an unmatched junction base count of 5. The cysteine opens and the phenylalanine closes a CDR3 of 13 amino acids. Solely the CDR3 DNA is kept, with 39 bases framed from the first base. Reading the germline V gene gives CDR1 ENHRY and CDR2 SYGVKD. Each donor gave one peripheral blood draw, roughly 0.12 L on average, collected into heparinised tubes. Naive, central memory, regulatory and stem cell-like memory CD4+ T cells were sorted on a BD FACSAria II using a panel including CD45RO, CCR7, CD25, CD127, CD95 and CD27. Every sorted population had a purity above 95%. PBMCs were isolated right away by Lymphoprep density gradient centrifugation and were stained directly, without culture. So that batch effects would be minimized, each experiment stained and sorted samples in pairs, pairing one healthy donor with one patient. The High Capacity cDNA Reverse Transcription Kit was used to reverse transcribe all of the isolated RNA, meaning that expressed TCRB transcripts were what got sequenced. Stem cell-like memory T cell samples underwent survey-depth immunoSEQ sequencing, averaging approximately 1 million total reads per sample. Sorted cells were lysed in RLT buffer, and RNA was extracted using DNase-treated RNeasy Micro or Mini kits according to cell number. Each cell subset was processed separately to prevent cross-contamination, with patient and healthy donor samples processed together. Using the immunoSEQ multiplex PCR, TCRB sequences were amplified from cDNA into 87-bp fragments spanning the CDR3 region. The amplicons were sequenced using the Illumina HiSeq platform. Regarding the original processing steps: PCR bias was computationally corrected using synthetic template baselines, reads within Hamming distance 2 were collapsed, and singletons that could not be merged were discarded. Reads were aligned against IMGT so that V, D and J genes, CDR3 length and insertions or deletions at six rearrangement sites could be assigned. Within each subset, clonotype counts were normalized to sorted cell number, and only after that were true diversity and Gini coefficients computed with the tcR R package. Repertoire sharing was quantified using the overlap coefficient calculated on TCRB nucleotide sequences. TCRdb provides this immuneACCESS table in a form limited to in-frame rearrangements. Some clones are lacking; in checked studies, under half of them reflect an unresolved V gene, and why the rest are absent is not known. The D gene and trimming were derived from the DNA, and the V and J assignments and clone size from that table. The sample includes approximately 100,000 clones, with around 40% observed a single time. The ten largest clones take up about 0.063% of the sample.

What was sequenced was stem cell memory CD4+ T cells from blood. The cell subset or site label for this specimen denotes: stem cell-like memory CD4+ T cells. This receptor chain uses TRBV10-3 and TRBJ2-1, and 9 bases in between align with TRBD1. This receptor was obtained from a woman aged 18-29 years in good health. The CDR3 reads as follows: CAIKPGQGNEQFF. The DNA sequence is TGTGCCATCAAACCGGGACAGGGTAATGAGCAGTTCTTC.